This T cell receptor (beta chain) was captured in a study of T-cell memory formation after mild COVID-19. About the research overall: The TCR clusters were mostly specific to one donor.

Amplification by 5'RACE using constant-segment primers produced TCR alpha and TCR beta cDNA libraries that carried sample barcodes and UMIs. TCRdb reprocessed the 5' RACE reads via MiXCR and lists one record per CDR3 protein. The sample carries about 340,000 distinct CDR3 sequences, around 21% recorded once. The study, taken as a whole, reports: Whether day 37 second-wave clones are SARS-CoV-2-specific was not confirmed. Whereas later expanders leaned CD4+, clones contracting day 15 to 85 showed a balanced CD4/CD8 makeup.

A word on this clonotype: The target antigen is unknown.

CDR3 length: 16 amino acids. Germline V CDR1 and CDR2: SGHAT, FQNNGV. J was trimmed by 2 bases and V by 7 bases; bases with no gene match: 12. V gene TRBV11-2 combines with J gene TRBJ1-1; 8 bases align to TRBD1. The source material was PBMCs or a T cell subset sorted from them (not recorded which). The TCR comes from an adult woman who had mild COVID-19 (a few samples of this study predate the infection). Cell type and time point are not known. This CDR3 is CASIQQGGSSNTEAFF. In nucleotides, the CDR3 is TGTGCCAGCATCCAACAGGGGGGTTCTTCAAACACTGAAGCTTTCTTT. The variable domain in full, completed from reference TRBV11-2 and TRBJ1-1, reads EAGVAQSPRYKIIEKRQSVAFWCNPISGHATLYWYQQILGQGPKLLIQFQNNGVVDDSQLPKDRFSAERLKGVDSTLKIQPAKLEDSAVYLCASIQQGGSSNTEAFFGQGTRLTVV.